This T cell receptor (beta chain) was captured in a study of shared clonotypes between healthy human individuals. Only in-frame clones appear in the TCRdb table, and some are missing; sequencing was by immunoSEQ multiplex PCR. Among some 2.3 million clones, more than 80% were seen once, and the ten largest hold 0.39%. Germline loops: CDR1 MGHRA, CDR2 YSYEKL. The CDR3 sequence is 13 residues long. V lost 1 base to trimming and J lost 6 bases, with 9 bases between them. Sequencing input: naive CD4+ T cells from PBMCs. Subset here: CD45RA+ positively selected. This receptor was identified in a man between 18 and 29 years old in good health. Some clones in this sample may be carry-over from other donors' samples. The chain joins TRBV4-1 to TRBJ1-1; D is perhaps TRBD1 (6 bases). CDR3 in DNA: TGCGCCAGCAGCCAAGTCAGGGGCGCTGAAGCTTTCTTT. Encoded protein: CASSQVRGAEAFF.